These T cell receptor beta chains were read from a single sample in a study of T cell responses to AZD1222 COVID-19 vaccine. The protocol was immunoSEQ multiplex PCR, while the TCRdb copy is restricted to in-frame clones and leaves out a portion. The data show some 110,000 clones, about 90% seen once. Source: peripheral blood, taken on day 0 of AZD1222 vaccination. All receptors derive from an adult in good health. CDR3s include the opening cysteine and the closing phenylalanine or tryptophan. The D gene is left open where the match is weak. Only part of the rows carry a size: once, few, many, or a class if the clone is expanded.

TRBV7-6	NA	TRBJ2-3	TRBD2	CASSFGGRPDTDTQYF	TGTGCCAGCAGCTTTGGCGGGAGGCCTGACACAGATACGCAGTATTTT
TRBV7-3	NA	TRBJ2-7	NA	CASSLDGSYEQYF	TGTGCCAGCAGCCTCGACGGATCCTACGAGCAGTACTTC
TRBV4-1	once	TRBJ2-1	NA	CASSQILPGNHNEQFF	TGCGCCAGCAGCCAGATACTGCCCGGGAACCACAATGAGCAGTTCTTC
TRBV5-1	NA	TRBJ1-3	NA	CASSPAEVVGGNTIYF	TGCGCCAGCAGCCCCGCGGAGGTGGTTGGTGGAAACACCATATATTTT
TRBV6-5	NA	TRBJ1-4	TRBD1	CATHSGTANEKLFF	TGTGCCACTCACTCCGGGACAGCTAATGAAAAACTGTTTTTT
TRBV28	NA	TRBJ2-2	NA	CASSPTDRFNTGELFF	TGTGCCAGCAGCCCAACGGACCGATTTAACACCGGGGAGCTGTTTTTT
TRBV20-1	few	TRBJ2-7	NA	CSARGYEQYF	TGCAGTGCTAGGGGGTACGAGCAGTACTTC
TRBV28	once	TRBJ1-2	TRBD1	CASSLGQNYGYTF	TGTGCCAGCAGCTTGGGACAGAACTATGGCTACACCTTC
TRBV11-1	NA	TRBJ2-2	TRBD1	CASSQGQDTGELFF	TGTGCCAGCAGCCAGGGACAGGACACCGGGGAGCTGTTTTTT
TRBV20-1	NA	TRBJ1-5	NA	CSARQGQPQHF	TGCAGTGCTAGACAGGGTCAGCCCCAGCATTTT
TRBV11-2	once	TRBJ2-5	NA	CASSLDQFRPTKETQYF	TGTGCCAGCAGCTTAGATCAGTTTCGGCCCACAAAAGAGACCCAGTACTTC
TRBV5-1	NA	TRBJ2-2	NA	CASSFQGNTGELFF	TGCGCCAGCAGCTTCCAGGGGAACACCGGGGAGCTGTTTTTT
TRBV6-5	NA	TRBJ1-4	NA	CASSYGWGLDEKLFF	TGTGCCAGCAGTTACGGGTGGGGGTTGGATGAAAAACTGTTTTTT
TRBV5-6	NA	TRBJ1-6	NA	CASSLKDSPLHF	TGTGCCAGCAGCTTAAAGGACTCACCCCTCCACTTT
TRBV7-3	NA	TRBJ2-2	NA	CASSRKTGELFF	TGTGCCAGCAGCCGCAAGACCGGGGAGCTGTTTTTT
TRBV28	NA	TRBJ2-7	NA	CASSQTLIGGIYEQYF	TGTGCCAGCAGCCAAACCCTTATTGGAGGGATCTACGAGCAGTACTTC
TRBV2	NA	TRBJ2-3	TRBD2	CASRGTSGTDTQYF	TGTGCCAGCAGGGGGACTAGCGGCACAGATACGCAGTATTTT
TRBV5-1	once	TRBJ2-1	NA	CASSSTEYNEQFF	TGCGCCAGCAGCTCGACAGAGTACAATGAGCAGTTCTTC
TRBV7-8	once	TRBJ1-1	NA	CASSQQAWGEAFF	TGTGCCAGCAGCCAACAGGCGTGGGGCGAAGCTTTCTTT
TRBV4-3	few	TRBJ2-2	TRBD2	CASSQVPSGGTGELFF	TGCGCCAGCAGCCAAGTGCCTAGCGGGGGGACCGGGGAGCTGTTTTTT
TRBV2	NA	TRBJ1-2	NA	CASSEDRVGYGYTF	TGTGCCAGCAGTGAAGACAGGGTGGGCTATGGCTACACCTTC
TRBV19	NA	TRBJ1-6	NA	CASKTGANSPLHF	TGTGCCAGTAAGACGGGGGCTAATTCACCCCTCCACTTT
TRBV6-5	NA	TRBJ2-6	NA	CAGQGGTGANVLTF	TGTGCCGGTCAAGGGGGGACTGGGGCCAACGTCCTGACTTTC
TRBV4-1	NA	TRBJ1-6	TRBD1	CASSQLSQGSSYNSPLHF	TGCGCCAGCAGCCAACTATCACAGGGGAGCTCCTATAATTCACCCCTCCACTTT
TRBV11-3	NA	TRBJ2-1	NA	CASSPSGNEQFF	TGTGCCAGCAGCCCCTCAGGTAATGAGCAGTTCTTC
TRBV12-3/TRBV12-4	NA	TRBJ2-1	NA	CASKVGPPVEQFF	TGTGCCAGCAAGGTGGGACCTCCCGTGGAGCAGTTCTTC
TRBV7-3	NA	TRBJ2-3	NA	CASSLWGLGTDTQYF	TGTGCCAGCAGCTTATGGGGACTTGGCACAGATACGCAGTATTTT
TRBV30	NA	TRBJ1-5	NA	CAWSVEGLQPQHF	TGTGCCTGGAGTGTAGAGGGGCTTCAGCCCCAGCATTTT
TRBV19	NA	TRBJ1-5	TRBD1	CASTPGQGVGQPQHF	TGTGCCAGTACCCCGGGACAGGGAGTAGGTCAGCCCCAGCATTTT
TRBV19	NA	TRBJ2-2	NA	CATPGRENTGELFF	TGTGCCACCCCGGGACGGGAGAACACCGGGGAGCTGTTTTTT
TRBV4-3	NA	TRBJ2-6	NA	CASSQDQSARFGVGANVLTF	TGCGCCAGCAGCCAAGACCAATCGGCACGTTTCGGGGTTGGGGCCAACGTCCTGACTTTC
TRBV4-2	once	TRBJ1-5	TRBD1	CASSQIRGPDQPQHF	TGTGCCAGCAGCCAAATAAGGGGGCCCGATCAGCCCCAGCATTTT
TRBV29-1	NA	TRBJ2-3	NA	CSVAKSRFLTDTQYF	TGCAGCGTTGCTAAGTCCCGTTTCTTGACAGATACGCAGTATTTT
TRBV9	NA	TRBJ2-3	NA	CASSVGPTDTQYF	TGTGCCAGCAGCGTAGGACCCACAGATACGCAGTATTTT
TRBV5-4	NA	TRBJ2-2	NA	CASSLAMGGSTGELFF	TGTGCCAGCAGCTTGGCCATGGGGGGATCCACCGGGGAGCTGTTTTTT
TRBV5-5	NA	TRBJ2-7	NA	CASSFPLPYEQYF	TGTGCCAGCAGCTTTCCACTTCCCTACGAGCAGTACTTC
TRBV10-3	NA	TRBJ2-3	NA	CAISARADTDTQYF	TGTGCCATCAGTGCCCGAGCGGACACAGATACGCAGTATTTT
TRBV5-1	NA	TRBJ1-6	NA	CASSLCEF	TGCGCCAGCAGCTTGTGTGAATTT
TRBV18	NA	TRBJ2-1	NA	CASSPPGGAREQFF	TGTGCCAGCTCACCACCTGGGGGGGCCCGGGAGCAGTTCTTC
TRBV6-1	NA	TRBJ2-7	NA	CASSEAVGGPYEQYF	TGTGCCAGCAGTGAAGCGGTGGGGGGCCCCTACGAGCAGTACTTC
TRBV6-2/TRBV6-3	NA	TRBJ1-3	TRBD1	CASSYSQGGIGNTIYF	TGTGCCAGCAGTTACTCGCAGGGGGGAATTGGGAACACCATATATTTT
TRBV11-2	NA	TRBJ2-5	NA	CASSLSLVGGETQYF	TGTGCCAGCAGCTTATCTCTGGTTGGCGGAGAGACCCAGTACTTC
TRBV30	few	TRBJ1-3	NA	CAWSLGPRDTIYF	TGTGCCTGGAGCCTCGGACCGCGGGACACCATATATTTT
TRBV3-1/TRBV3-2	NA	TRBJ1-1	NA	CASSQHDLNTEAFF	TGTGCCAGCAGCCAACACGACCTGAACACTGAAGCTTTCTTT
TRBV7-3	NA	TRBJ2-1	TRBD2	CASSLTGTSGGSSYNEQFF	TGTGCCAGCAGCTTAACCGGGACTAGCGGGGGGAGCTCCTACAATGAGCAGTTCTTC
TRBV30	once	TRBJ1-1	NA	CAWSLASVAEAFF	TGTGCCTGGAGTTTGGCATCGGTGGCCGAAGCTTTCTTT